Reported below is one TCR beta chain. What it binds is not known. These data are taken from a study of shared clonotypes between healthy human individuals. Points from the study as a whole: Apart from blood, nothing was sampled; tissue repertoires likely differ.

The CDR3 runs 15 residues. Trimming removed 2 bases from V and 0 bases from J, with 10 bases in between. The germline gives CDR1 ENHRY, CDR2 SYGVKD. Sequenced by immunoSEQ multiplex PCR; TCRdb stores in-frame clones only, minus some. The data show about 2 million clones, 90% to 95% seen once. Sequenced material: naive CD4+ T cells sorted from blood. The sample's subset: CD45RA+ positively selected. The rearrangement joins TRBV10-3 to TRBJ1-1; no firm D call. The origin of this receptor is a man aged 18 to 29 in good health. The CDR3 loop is CAISENGGMNTEAFF. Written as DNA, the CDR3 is TGTGCCATCAGTGAGAACGGCGGTATGAACACTGAAGCTTTCTTT.